This TCR beta chain was documented in a study of beta chain features in type 1 diabetes. The V gene lost 6 bases and the J gene lost 1 base, with 8 bases spanning the gap. The CDR3 spans 13 residues. The germline gives CDR1 SGHTA, CDR2 FQGNSA. This clone has a count of ten or more. cDNA synthesis used the whole RNA isolate, giving expressed TCRB sequences. Using immunoSEQ multiplex PCR, the repertoire was profiled, and TCRdb retains in-frame clones only, with some absent. The sample has 140,000 or so clones, more than 9% seen once. The sequence was collected from a man aged 18-30 years in good health. This chain uses TRBV7-2 with TRBJ2-3; tentatively, D is TRBD2 (6 bases). The sequenced material came from naive CD4+ T cells from blood. The CDR3: CASSRGGTDTQYF. CDR3 DNA sequence: TGTGCCAGCAGTCGCGGGGGCACAGATACGCAGTATTTT. Full variable domain (remainder filled in from reference TRBV7-2 and TRBJ2-3): GAGVSQSPSNKVTEKGKDVELRCDPISGHTALYWYRQSLGQGLEFLIYFQGNSAPDKSGLPSDRFSAERTGGSVSTLTIQRTQQEDSAVYLCASSRGGTDTQYFGPGTRLTVL.